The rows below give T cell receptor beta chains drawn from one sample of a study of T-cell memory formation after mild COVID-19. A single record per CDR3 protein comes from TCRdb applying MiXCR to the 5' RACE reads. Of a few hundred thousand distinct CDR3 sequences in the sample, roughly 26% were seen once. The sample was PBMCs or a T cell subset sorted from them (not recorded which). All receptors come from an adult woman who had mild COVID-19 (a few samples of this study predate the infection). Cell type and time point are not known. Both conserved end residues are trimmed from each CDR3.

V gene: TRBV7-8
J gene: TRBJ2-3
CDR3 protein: ASSLASRPRTDTQY

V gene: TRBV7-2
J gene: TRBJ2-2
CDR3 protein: ASSLNARGNTGELF

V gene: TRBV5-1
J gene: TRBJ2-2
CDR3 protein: ASSLSPGMNTGELF

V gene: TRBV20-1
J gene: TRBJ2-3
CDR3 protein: SARDRGLTQY

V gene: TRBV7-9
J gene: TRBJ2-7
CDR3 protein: ASSKPLLEQY

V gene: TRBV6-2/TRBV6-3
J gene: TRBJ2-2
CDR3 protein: ASSLTSGVPWELF

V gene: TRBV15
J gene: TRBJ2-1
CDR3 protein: ATSSPALPLF

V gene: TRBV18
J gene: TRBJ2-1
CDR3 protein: ASSPLPPGSYNEQF

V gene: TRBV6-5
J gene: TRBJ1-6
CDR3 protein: ASRTGGGRDNSPLH

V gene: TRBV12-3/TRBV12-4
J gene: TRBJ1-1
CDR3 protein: ASSPRQGYNTEAF

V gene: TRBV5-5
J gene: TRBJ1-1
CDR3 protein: ASSEQVVNTEAF

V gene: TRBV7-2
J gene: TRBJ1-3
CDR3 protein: ASSLGSGSGNTIY

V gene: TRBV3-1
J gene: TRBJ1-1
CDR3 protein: ASSQGAVENTEAF

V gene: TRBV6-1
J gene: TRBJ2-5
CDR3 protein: ASSGNRATKETQY

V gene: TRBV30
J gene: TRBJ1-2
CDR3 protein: AWRGPLRPSGYT

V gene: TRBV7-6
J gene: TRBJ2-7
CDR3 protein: ASSFTSGRATGTEQY

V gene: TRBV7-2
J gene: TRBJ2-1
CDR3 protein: ASSQALGRGNYNEQF

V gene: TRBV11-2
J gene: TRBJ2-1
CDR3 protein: ASSRAPLGLAGTYNEQF

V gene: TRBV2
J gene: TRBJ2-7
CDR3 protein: ASRPVTGFFYEQY

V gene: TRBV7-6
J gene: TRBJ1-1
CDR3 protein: ASSENPGASEAF

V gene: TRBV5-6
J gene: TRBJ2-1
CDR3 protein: ASSYDNSYNEQF

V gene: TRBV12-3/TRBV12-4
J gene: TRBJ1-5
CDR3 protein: ASSLWGRVAQPQH

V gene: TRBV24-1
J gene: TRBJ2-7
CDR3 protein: ATSAGDYEQY

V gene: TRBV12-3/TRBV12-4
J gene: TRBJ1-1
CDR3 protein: ASTYRGRTEAF

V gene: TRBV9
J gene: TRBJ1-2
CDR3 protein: ASSEGTGVFYGYT

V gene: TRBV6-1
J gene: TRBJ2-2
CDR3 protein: ASSERPNTGELF

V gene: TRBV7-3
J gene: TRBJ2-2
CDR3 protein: ASSSTENTGELF

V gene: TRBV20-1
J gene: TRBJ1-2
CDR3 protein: SAKRQIYVSRDGYT

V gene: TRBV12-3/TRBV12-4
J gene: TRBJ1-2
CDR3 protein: ASSHAYAGGYYGYT

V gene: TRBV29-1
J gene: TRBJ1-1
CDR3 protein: SVETIFLGDKPEAF

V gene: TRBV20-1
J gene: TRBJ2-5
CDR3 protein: SARAPGQQETQY

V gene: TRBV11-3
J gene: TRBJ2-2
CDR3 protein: ASYRGSNTGELF

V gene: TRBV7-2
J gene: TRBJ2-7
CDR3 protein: ASSFRQGTGTFEQY

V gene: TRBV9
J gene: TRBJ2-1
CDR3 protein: ASSPPGGYNEQF

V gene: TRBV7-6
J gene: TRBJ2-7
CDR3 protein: ASSLGVQGPYEQY

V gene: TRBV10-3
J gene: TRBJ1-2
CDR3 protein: AISESGQATNGYT

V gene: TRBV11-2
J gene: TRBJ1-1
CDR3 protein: ASSLAAGGVEAF

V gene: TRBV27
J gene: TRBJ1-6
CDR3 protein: ASKGGGGSPLH

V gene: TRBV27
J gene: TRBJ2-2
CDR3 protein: ASRPGQGGVGRTGELF